This T cell receptor beta chain originates from a study of Ad26.COV2.S vaccination and SARS-CoV-2 variants. On the study more broadly: This donor came from the COV1001 trial of Ad26.COV2.S. Intramuscular Ad26.COV2.S at 5x10^10 or 1x10^11 viral particles.

The protocol was immunoSEQ multiplex PCR, while the TCRdb copy is restricted to in-frame clones and leaves out a portion. The sample contains under 550,000 clones, 85% to 90% of which appear only once. Documented treatment: roughly 19 received Ad26.COV2.S at low or high dose, single or two shots; about five received placebo; per-sample allocation not given. Collection of samples fell on day 63 after the first vaccine or placebo injection. Donor was an adult aged 18-55 years in Boston. The source material was peripheral blood, sampled in a trial of Ad26.COV2.S vaccine versus placebo. The sequence was obtained from a person between 18 and 65 years old who received the Ad26.COV2.S COVID-19 vaccine or a placebo.

The CDR3 loop reads CASSPPEQNYRDSYGYTF. Written as DNA, the CDR3 is TGTGCCAGCTCACCACCGGAACAAAATTATCGGGACAGTTATGGCTACACCTTC. The chain combines TRBV18 with TRBJ1-2; 7 bases are a match to TRBD1. After removal of 0 bases from V and 5 bases from J, the junction contained 15 bases not matched to a gene. CDR3 size: 18 residues. Per germline, CDR1 KGHSH and CDR2 LQKENI.